This T cell receptor beta chain was sequenced for a study of T cell repertoires in cytomegalovirus infection (dated by TCRdb to between 2018 and 2020). Concerning the study at large: The peptide stimulations were aimed at well-studied HLA-B-restricted epitopes as well as recently identified HLA-C-restricted CMV epitopes, whose presentation resists viral immunomodulation. Donor HLA type was relevant to the analysis, as public TCR beta signatures indicated carriage of CMV infection together with the matching HLA type. The study at large found these results: The ex vivo response was dominated by HLA-C-restricted CMV-specific TCR beta clonotypes, which also provided the single most frequent clonotype in two of eight donors. Carriers of CMV infection plus the relevant HLA type were discriminated by the cumulative frequency of public TCR beta family members in the study cohort and in an independent approximately 360-donor cohort.

Taken with the paper, the label for treatment or condition translates to: in vitro stimulation with specific CMV peptide epitopes to enrich CMV-specific T cells. Reading the germline V gene gives CDR1 SGHDN and CDR2 FVKESK. From its cysteine to its phenylalanine, the CDR3 spans 13 amino acids. Just the 39-base CDR3 DNA is kept, in frame starting at base 1. The V end loses 6 bases and the J end loses 6 bases, and a stretch of 11 bases separates them. Regarding this clonotype: Its recognized antigen is unknown. Base qualities are not provided; no much larger clone lies one nucleotide away.

The instrument given in TCRdb is Illumina HiSeq 1500. In-frame beta chains were kept once TCRdb had trimmed the public reads at Q25 with fastp and called clones with MiXCR. Under each unique CDR3 protein, matching rows form one entry showing the most common genes and DNA. The sample profile shows roughly 150,000 distinct CDR3 sequences; about 31% of them were found once. Roughly half of the sample belongs to the ten largest clones. The V and J segments used are TRBV14 and TRBJ2-2; TRBD1 could be the D gene, as 5 bases match. The clonotype originates from a human donor in good health (CMV status not recorded). Some clones in this sample may be carry-over from other donors' samples. Sample: CD8+ T cells from cultured PBMCs, taken from culture after CMV antigen stimulation. The CDR3 amino acid sequence is: CASSGHPAGELFF. The sequenced DNA is TGTGCCAGCAGTGGACACCCCGCCGGGGAGCTGTTTTTT.